This T cell receptor beta chain comes out of a study of shared clonotypes between healthy human individuals. As for the study in general: Donors had three CD4 naive, three CD4 memory, two CD8 naive and one CD8 memory plate apiece.

TCRdb's table, derived via immunoSEQ multiplex PCR, lists solely in-frame clones and lacks some. The table has about 2.2 million clones, about 93% seen once. Comment on this clone: Its target is not known.

It was CD45RO-negative cells, positively selected for CCR7, that made up naive CD8 cells, with terminally differentiated effector memory CD45RA+ cells excluded. All donors qualified as healthy HIV-negative adults and had experienced no recent acute infections or vaccinations. Study-wide results and limits: Sampling included only blood; tissue repertoires likely differ. Sharing across a handful of donors was seen in roughly 5% of naive CD4 clonotypes.

CDR1 is MDHEN and CDR2 is SYDVKM in the germline V gene. With 3 bases removed from V and 6 bases from J, the gap between germline ends came to 8 bases. CDR3 size: 12 residues. This receptor was taken from a man between 18 and 35 years old in good health. Some clones in this sample may be carry-over from other donors' samples. The specimen sequenced was naive CD8+ T cells from PBMCs. V is TRBV28 and J is TRBJ1-2; D unclear. The CDR3 nucleotides read TGTGCCAGCAGTTTTGCCAGTGATGGCTACACCTTC. It yields the protein CASSFASDGYTF.